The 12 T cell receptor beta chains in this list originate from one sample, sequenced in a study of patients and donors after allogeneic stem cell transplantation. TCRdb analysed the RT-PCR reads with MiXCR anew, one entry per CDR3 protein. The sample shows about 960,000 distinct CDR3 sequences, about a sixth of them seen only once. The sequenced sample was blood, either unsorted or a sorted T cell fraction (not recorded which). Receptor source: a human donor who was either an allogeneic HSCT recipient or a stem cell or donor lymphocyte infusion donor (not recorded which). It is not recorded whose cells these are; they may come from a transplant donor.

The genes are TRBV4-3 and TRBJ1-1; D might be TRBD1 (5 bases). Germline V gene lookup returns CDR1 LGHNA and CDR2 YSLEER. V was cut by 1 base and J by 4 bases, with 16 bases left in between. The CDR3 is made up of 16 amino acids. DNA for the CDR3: TGCGCCAGCAGCCAAGGGGGTGGGGCGGGTGGCACTGAAGCTTTCTTT. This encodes CASSQGGGAGGTEAFF.

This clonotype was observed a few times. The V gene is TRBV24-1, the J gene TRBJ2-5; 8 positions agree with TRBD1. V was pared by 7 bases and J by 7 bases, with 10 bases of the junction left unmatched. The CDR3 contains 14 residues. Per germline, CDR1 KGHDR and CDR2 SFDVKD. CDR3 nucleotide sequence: TGTGCCACCAGACAGGGGGGTCCATTTGGGACCCAGTACTTC. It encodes CATRQGGPFGTQYF.

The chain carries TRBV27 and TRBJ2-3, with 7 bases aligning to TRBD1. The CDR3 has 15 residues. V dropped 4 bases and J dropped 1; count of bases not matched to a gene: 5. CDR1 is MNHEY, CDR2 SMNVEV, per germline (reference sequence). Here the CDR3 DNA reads TGTGCCAGCAGTTACGACAGGGCCCGCACAGATACGCAGTATTTT. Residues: CASSYDRARTDTQYF.

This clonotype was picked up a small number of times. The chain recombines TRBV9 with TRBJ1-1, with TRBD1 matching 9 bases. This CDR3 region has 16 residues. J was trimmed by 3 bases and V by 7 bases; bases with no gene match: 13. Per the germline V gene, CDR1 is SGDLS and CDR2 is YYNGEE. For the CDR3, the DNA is TGTGCCAGCGGGAGGACAGGGGCGCTGATGGACACTGAAGCTTTCTTT. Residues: CASGRTGALMDTEAFF.

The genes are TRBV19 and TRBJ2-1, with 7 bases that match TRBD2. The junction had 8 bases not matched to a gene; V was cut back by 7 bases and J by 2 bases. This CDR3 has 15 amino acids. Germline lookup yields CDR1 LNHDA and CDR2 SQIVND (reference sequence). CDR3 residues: CASTVGGSTYNEQFF. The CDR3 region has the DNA TGTGCCAGTACAGTCGGCGGGAGCACCTACAATGAGCAGTTCTTC.

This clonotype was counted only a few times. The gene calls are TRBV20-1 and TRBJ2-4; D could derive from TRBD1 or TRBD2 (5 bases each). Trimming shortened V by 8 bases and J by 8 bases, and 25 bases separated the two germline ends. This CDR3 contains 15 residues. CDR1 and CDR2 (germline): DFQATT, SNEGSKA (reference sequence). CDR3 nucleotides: TGCAGTTCCCAGGTGGGACCGCCGAGGGGTGACATTCAGTACTTC. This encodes CSSQVGPPRGDIQYF.

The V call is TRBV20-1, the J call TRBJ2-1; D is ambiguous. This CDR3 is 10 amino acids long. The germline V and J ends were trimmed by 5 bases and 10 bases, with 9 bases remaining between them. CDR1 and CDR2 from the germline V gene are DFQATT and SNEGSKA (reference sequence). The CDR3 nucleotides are TGCAGTGCTTCCAGACCAGAGCAGTTCTTC. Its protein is CSASRPEQFF.

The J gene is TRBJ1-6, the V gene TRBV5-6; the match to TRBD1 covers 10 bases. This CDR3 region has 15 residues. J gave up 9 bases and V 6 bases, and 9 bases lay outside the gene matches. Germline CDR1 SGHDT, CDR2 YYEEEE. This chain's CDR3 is CASTYRDRGSSPLHF. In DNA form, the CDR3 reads TGTGCCAGCACCTACCGGGACAGGGGAAGTTCACCCCTCCACTTT.

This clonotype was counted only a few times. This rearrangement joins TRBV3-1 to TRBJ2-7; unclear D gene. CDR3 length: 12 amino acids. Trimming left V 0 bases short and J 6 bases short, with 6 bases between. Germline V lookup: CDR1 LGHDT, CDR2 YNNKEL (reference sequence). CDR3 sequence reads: CASSQDVAEQYF. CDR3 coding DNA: TGTGCCAGCAGCCAAGACGTTGCCGAGCAGTACTTC.

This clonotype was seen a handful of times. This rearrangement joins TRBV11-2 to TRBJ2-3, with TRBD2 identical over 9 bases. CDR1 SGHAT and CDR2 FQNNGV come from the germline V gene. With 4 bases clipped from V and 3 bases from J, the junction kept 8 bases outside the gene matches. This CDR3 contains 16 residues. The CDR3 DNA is TGTGCCAGCAGCTACCGGACTAGCGCCTCAACAGATACGCAGTATTTT. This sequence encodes CASSYRTSASTDTQYF.

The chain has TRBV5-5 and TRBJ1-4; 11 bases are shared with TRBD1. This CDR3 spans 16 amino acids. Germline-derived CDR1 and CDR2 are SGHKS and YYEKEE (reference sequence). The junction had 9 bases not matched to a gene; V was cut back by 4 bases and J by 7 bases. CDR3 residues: CASSPGRGTGGEKLFF. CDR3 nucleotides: TGTGCCAGCAGCCCCGGACGAGGGACAGGGGGTGAAAAACTGTTTTTT.

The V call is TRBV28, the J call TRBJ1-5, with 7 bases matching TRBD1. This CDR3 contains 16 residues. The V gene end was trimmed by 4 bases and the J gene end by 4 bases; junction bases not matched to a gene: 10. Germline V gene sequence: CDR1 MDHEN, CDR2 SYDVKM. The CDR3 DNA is TGTGCCAGCAGTTCCGGACAGGCCTTCGCGAATCAGCCCCAGCATTTT. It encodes CASSSGQAFANQPQHF.